This T cell receptor beta chain was documented in a study of shared clonotypes between healthy human individuals. Germline V gene lookup returns CDR1 SGHRS and CDR2 YFSETQ. The CDR3 runs 14 residues. Trimming took off 0 bases at V and 2 bases at J, with 6 bases between the two ends. Concerning this clone itself: In the same sample, other DNA sequences code for this CDR3.

The assay was immunoSEQ multiplex PCR, and TCRdb's table has in-frame clones only and misses some. The top ten hold 0.13% to 0.15% of the sample, which has more than 2,000,000 clones, roughly 92% seen once. The sequenced material came from naive CD4+ T cells sorted from blood. Noted subset: CD45RA+ positively selected. The source of this sequence is a man aged 18 to 29 in good health. The rearrangement joins TRBV5-1 to TRBJ1-3, with D maybe TRBD1 (6 bases). The CDR3 nucleotides are TGCGCCAGCAGCTTGGGGACAGCTGGAAACACCATATATTTT. Translation: CASSLGTAGNTIYF.